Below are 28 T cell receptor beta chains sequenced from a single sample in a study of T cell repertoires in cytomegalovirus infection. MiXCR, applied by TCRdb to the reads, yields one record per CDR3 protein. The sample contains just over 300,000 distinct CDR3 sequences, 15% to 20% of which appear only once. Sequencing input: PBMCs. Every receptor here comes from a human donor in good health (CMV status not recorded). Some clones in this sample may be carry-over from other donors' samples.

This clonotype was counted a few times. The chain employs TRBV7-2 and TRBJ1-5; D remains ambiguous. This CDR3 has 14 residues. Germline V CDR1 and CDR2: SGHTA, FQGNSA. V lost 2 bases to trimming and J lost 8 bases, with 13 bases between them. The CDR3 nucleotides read TGTGCCAGCAGCTTATCCGGTATTGGTGAGCCCCAGCATTTT. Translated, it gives CASSLSGIGEPQHF. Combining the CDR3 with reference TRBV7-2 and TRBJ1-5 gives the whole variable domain GAGVSQSPSNKVTEKGKDVELRCDPISGHTALYWYRQSLGQGLEFLIYFQGNSAPDKSGLPSDRFSAERTGGSVSTLTIQRTQQEDSAVYLCASSLSGIGEPQHFGDGTRLSIL.

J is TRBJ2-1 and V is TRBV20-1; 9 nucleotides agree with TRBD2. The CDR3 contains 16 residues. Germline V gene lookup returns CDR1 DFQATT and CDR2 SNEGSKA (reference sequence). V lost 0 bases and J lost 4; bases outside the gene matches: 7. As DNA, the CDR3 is TGCAGTGCTAGAGATCCAGCGGGGGGTGATTACAATGAGCAGTTCTTC. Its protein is CSARDPAGGDYNEQFF.

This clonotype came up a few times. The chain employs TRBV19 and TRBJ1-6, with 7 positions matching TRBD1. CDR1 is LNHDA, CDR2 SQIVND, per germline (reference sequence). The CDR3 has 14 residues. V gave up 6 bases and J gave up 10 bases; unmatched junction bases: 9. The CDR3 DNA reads TGTGCCAGTAGACCGGGACAGCACGAATCACCCCTCCACTTT. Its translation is CASRPGQHESPLHF.

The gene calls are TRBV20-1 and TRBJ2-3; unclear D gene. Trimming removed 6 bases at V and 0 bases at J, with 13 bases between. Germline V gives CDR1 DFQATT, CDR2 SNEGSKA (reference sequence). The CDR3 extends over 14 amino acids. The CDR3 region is CSAPLVTSTDTQYF. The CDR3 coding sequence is TGCAGTGCCCCTCTAGTGACTAGCACAGATACGCAGTATTTT.

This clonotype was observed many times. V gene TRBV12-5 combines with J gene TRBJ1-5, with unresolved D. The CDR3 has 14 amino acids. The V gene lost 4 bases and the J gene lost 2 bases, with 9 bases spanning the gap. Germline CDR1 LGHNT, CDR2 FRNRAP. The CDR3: CASGSGSGNQPQHF. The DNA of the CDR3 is TGTGCTAGTGGTTCTGGAAGCGGCAATCAGCCCCAGCATTTT.

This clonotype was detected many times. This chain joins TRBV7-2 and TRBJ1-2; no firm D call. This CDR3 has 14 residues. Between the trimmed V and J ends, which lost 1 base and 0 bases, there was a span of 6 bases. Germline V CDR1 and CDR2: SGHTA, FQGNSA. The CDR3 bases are TGTGCCAGCAGCTTAGGTCAGCCTAACTATGGCTACACCTTC. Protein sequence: CASSLGQPNYGYTF.

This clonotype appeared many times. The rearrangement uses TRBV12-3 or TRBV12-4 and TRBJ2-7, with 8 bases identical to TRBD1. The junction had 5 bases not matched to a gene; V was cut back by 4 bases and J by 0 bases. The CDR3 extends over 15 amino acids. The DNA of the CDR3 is TGTGCCAGCAGTTCGACAGGGGCAAGCTCCTACGAGCAGTACTTC. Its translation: CASSSTGASSYEQYF.

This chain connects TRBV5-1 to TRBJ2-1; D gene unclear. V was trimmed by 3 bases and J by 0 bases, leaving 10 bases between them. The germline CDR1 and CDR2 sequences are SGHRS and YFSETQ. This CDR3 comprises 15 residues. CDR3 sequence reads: CASSSQVGSYNEQFF. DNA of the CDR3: TGCGCCAGCAGCTCGCAAGTCGGCTCCTACAATGAGCAGTTCTTC.

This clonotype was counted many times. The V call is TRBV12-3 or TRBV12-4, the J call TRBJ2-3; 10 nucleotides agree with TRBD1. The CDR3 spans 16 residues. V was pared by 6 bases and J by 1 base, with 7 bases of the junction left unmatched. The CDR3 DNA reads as TGTGCCAGCAGCGACAGGGGGCTGGCCGGCACAGATACGCAGTATTTT. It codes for CASSDRGLAGTDTQYF.

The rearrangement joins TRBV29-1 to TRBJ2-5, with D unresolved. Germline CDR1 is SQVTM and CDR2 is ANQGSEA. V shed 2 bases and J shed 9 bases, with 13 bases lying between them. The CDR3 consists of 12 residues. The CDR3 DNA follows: TGCAGCGTTGAACTAGACGGTCGGGCCCAGTACTTC. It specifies CSVELDGRAQYF.

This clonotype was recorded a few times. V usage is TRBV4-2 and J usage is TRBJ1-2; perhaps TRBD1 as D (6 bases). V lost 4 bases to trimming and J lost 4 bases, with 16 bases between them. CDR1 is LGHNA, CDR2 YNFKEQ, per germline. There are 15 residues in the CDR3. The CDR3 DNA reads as TGTGCCAGCAGCCCAGGGGCGGACGGCCTCTATGGCTACACCTTC. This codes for CASSPGADGLYGYTF.

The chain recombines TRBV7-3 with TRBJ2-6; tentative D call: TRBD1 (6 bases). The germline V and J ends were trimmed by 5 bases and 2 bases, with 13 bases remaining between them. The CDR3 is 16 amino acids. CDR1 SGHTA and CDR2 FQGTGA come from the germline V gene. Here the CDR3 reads CASSPSGTTGANVLTF. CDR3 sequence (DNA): TGTGCCAGCAGCCCATCCGGGACAACTGGGGCCAACGTCCTGACTTTC.

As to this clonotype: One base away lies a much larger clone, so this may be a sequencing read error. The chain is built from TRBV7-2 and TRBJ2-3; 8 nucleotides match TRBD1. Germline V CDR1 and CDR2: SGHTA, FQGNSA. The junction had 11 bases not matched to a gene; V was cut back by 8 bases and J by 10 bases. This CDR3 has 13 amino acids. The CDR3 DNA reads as TGTGCCAGCTCCCTGATGCGACAGGGGTCGCAGTATTTT. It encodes CASSLMRQGSQYF.

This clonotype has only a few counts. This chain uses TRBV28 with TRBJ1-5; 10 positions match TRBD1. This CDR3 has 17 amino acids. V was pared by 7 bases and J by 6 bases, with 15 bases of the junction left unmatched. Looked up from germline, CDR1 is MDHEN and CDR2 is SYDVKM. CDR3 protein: CASNDYTTGTGVQPQHF. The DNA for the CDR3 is TGTGCCAGCAACGATTACACGACCGGGACAGGGGTTCAGCCCCAGCATTTT.

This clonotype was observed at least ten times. The CDR3 region is CASSRGVSAYNEQFF. CDR3 nucleotides: TGTGCCAGCAGCCGTGGGGTTAGCGCCTACAATGAGCAGTTCTTC. The V gene is TRBV12-3 or TRBV12-4, the J gene TRBJ2-1, with D possibly TRBD2 on 5 matching bases. CDR3 length equals 15 residues. V lost 6 bases to trimming and J lost 2 bases, with 14 bases between them.

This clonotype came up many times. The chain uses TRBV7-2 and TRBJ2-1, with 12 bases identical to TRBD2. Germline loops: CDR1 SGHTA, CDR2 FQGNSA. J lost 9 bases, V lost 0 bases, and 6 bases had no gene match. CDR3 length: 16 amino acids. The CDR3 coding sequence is TGTGCCAGCAGCTTAGCACCTAGCGGGGGGGCCTCTGAGCAGTTCTTC. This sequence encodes CASSLAPSGGASEQFF.

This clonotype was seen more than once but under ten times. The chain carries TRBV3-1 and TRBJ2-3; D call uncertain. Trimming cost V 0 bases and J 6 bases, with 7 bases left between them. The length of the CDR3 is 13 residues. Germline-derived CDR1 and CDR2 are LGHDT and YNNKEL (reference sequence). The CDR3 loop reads CASSQEWRDTQYF. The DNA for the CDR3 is TGTGCCAGCAGCCAAGAGTGGCGGGATACGCAGTATTTT.

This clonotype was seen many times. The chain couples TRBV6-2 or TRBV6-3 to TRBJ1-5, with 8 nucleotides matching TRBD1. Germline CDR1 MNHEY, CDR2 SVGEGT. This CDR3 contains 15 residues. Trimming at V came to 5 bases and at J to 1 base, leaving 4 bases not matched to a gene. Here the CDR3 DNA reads TGTGCCAGCAGTAGGGGACAGGTCAGCAATCAGCCCCAGCATTTT. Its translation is CASSRGQVSNQPQHF.

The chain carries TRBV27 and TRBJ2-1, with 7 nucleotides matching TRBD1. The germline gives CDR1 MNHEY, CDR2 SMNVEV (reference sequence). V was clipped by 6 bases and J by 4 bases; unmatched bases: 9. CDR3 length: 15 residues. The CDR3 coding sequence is TGTGCCAGCAGCCCCGGTGGGACAGTTTACAATGAGCAGTTCTTC. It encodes CASSPGGTVYNEQFF.

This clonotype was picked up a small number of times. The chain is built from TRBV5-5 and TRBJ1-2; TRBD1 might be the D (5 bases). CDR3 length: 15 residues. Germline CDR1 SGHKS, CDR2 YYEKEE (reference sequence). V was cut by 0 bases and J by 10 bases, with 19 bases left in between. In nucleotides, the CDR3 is TGTGCCAGCAGCTTGGATCCGGGACCCCCGAGGACCTACACCTTC. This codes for CASSLDPGPPRTYTF.

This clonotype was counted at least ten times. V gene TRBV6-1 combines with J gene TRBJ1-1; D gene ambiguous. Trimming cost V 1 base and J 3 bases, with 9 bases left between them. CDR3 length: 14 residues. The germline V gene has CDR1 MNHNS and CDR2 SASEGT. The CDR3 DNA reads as TGTGCCAGCAGTGAAGTACTGATTGACACTGAAGCTTTCTTT. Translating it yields CASSEVLIDTEAFF.

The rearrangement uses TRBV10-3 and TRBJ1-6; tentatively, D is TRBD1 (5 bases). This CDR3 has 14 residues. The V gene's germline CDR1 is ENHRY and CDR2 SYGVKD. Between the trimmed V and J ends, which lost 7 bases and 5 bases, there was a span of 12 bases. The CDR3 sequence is CAINRDGNNSPLHF. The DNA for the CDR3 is TGTGCCATCAATAGGGACGGCAATAATTCACCCCTCCACTTT.

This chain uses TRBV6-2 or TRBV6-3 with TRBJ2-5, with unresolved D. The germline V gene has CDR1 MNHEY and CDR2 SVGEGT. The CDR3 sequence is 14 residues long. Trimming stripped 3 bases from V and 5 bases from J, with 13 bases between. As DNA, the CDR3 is TGTGCCAGCAGTTATCGGCAGGCCAGCGAGACCCAGTACTTC. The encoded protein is CASSYRQASETQYF.

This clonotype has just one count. The CDR3, as DNA: TGTGCCAGCAGCCTCCCCCCGGACGGTCCCTACGAGCAGTACTTC. It is translated as CASSLPPDGPYEQYF. This chain uses TRBV7-8 with TRBJ2-7; D is unclear. Per germline, CDR1 SGHVS and CDR2 FQNEAQ. The V end lost 5 bases, the J end lost 2 bases, and 16 bases lay between the germline ends. The CDR3 is made up of 15 amino acids.

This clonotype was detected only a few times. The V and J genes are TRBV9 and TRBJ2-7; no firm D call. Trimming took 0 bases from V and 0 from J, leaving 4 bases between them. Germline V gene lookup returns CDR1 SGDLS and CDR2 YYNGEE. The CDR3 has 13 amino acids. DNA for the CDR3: TGTGCCAGCAGCGTAGACGACTCCTACGAGCAGTACTTC. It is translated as CASSVDDSYEQYF.

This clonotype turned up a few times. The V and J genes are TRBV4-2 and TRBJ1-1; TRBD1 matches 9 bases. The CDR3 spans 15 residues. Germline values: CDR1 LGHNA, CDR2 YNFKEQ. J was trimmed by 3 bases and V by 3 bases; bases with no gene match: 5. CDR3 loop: CASSQRQGGDTEAFF. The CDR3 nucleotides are TGTGCCAGCAGCCAGAGACAGGGGGGGGACACTGAAGCTTTCTTT.

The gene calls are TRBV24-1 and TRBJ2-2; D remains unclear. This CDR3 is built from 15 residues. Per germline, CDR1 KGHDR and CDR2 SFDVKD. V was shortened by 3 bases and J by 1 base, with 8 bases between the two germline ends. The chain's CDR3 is CATSDPSRNTGELFF. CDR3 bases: TGTGCCACCAGTGATCCTTCACGGAACACCGGGGAGCTGTTTTTT.

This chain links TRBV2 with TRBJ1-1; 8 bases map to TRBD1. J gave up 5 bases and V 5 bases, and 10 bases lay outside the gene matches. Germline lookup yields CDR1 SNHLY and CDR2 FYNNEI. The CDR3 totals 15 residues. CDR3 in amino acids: CASSQNPGGYTEAFF. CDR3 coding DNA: TGTGCCAGCAGTCAAAACCCAGGGGGCTATACTGAAGCTTTCTTT.